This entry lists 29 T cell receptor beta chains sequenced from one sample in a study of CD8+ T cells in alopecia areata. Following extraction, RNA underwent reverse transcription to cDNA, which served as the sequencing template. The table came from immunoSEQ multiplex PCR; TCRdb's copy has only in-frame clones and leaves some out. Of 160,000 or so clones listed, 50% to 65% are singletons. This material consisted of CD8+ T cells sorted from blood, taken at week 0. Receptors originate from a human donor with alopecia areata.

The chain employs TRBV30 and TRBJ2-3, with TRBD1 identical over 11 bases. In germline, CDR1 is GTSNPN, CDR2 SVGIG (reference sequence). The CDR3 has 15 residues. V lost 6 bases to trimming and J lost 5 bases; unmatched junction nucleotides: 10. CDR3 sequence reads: CACSVDRGRGDTQYF. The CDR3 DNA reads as TGTGCCTGTTCAGTGGACAGGGGGCGGGGAGATACGCAGTATTTT. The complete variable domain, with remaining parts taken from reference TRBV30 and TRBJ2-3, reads SQTIHQWPATLVQPVGSPLSLECTVEGTSNPNLYWYRQAAGRGLQLLFYSVGIGQISSEVPQNLSASRPQDRQFILSSKKLLLSDSGFYLCACSVDRGRGDTQYFGPGTRLTVL.

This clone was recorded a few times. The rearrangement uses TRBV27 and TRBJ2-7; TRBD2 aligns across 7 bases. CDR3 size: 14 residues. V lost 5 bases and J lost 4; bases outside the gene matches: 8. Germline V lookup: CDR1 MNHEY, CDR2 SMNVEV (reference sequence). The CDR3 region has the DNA TGTGCCAGCAGTCCGAGCGGGACGGGTTACGAGCAGTACTTC. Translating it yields CASSPSGTGYEQYF.

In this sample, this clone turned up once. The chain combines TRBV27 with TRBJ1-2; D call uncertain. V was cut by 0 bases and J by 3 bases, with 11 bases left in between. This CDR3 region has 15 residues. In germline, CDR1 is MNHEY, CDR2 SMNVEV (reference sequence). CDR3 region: CASSLSRASYYGYTF. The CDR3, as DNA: TGTGCCAGCAGTTTATCGCGGGCTTCGTACTATGGCTACACCTTC.

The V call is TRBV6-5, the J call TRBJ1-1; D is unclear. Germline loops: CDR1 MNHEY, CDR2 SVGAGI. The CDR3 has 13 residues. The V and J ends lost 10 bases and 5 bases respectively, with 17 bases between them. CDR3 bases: TGTGCCACCTCCCTCGGGAGGAGAACTGAAGCTTTCTTT. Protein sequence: CATSLGRRTEAFF.

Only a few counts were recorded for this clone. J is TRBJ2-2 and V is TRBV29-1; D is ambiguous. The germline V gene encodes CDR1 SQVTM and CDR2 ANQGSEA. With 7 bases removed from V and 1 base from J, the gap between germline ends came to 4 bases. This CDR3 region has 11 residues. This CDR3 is CSGQNTGELFF. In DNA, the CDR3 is TGCAGCGGGCAGAACACCGGGGAGCTGTTTTTT.

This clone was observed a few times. Written as DNA, the CDR3 is TGCAGCGTTGAAAAGAATGAAAAACTGTTTTTT. Translated, it gives CSVEKNEKLFF. The genes are TRBV29-1 and TRBJ1-4, with unresolved D. V lost 2 bases and J 5 bases, leaving 3 bases between the germline ends. This CDR3 has 11 amino acids. CDR1 is SQVTM and CDR2 is ANQGSEA in the germline V gene.

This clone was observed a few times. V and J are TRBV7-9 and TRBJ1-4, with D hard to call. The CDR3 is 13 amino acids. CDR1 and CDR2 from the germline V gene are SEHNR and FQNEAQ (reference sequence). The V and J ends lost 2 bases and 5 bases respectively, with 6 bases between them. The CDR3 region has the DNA TGTGCCAGCAGCTTAAGTGTAAATGAAAAACTGTTTTTT. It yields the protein CASSLSVNEKLFF.

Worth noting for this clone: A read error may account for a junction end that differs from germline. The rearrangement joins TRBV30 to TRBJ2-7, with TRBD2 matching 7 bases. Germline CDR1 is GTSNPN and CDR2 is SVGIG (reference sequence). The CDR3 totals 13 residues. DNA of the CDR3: TGTGCCGGGAGGGCAGGATCGTCCTACGAGCAGTACTTC. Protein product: CAGRAGSSYEQYF. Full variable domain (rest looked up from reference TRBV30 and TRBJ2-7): SQTIHQWPATLVQPVGSPLSLECTVEGTSNPNLYWYRQAAGRGLQLLFYSVGIGQISSEVPQNLSASRPQDRQFILSSKKLLLSDSGFYLCAGRAGSSYEQYFGPGTRLTVT.

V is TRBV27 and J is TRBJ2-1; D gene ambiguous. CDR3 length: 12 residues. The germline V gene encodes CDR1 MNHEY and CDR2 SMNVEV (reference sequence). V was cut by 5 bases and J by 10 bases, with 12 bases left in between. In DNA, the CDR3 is TGTGCCAGCAGTCTCTCAGGACGAGAGCAGTTCTTC. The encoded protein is CASSLSGREQFF.

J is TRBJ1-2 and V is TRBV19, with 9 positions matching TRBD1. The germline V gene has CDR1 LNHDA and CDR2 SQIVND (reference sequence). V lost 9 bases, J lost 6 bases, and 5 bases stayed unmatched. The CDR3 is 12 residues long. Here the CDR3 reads CASLDRGNGYTF. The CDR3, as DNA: TGTGCCAGCCTGGACAGGGGAAATGGCTACACCTTC.

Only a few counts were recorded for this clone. The CDR3 protein is CASSILSTEGDGYTF. DNA of the CDR3: TGTGCCAGCAGCATCCTATCGACGGAGGGTGATGGCTACACCTTC. This sequence joins TRBV25-1 and TRBJ1-2; D unclear. V gave up 6 bases and J gave up 6 bases, with 20 bases separating them. The CDR3 runs to 15 residues. CDR1 MGHDK and CDR2 SYGVNS come from the germline V gene.

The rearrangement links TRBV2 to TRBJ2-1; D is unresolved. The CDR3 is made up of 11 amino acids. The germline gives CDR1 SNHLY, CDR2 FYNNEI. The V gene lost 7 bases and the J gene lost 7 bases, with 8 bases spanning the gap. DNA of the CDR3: TGTGCCAGCATGCAAGAGAATGAGCAGTTCTTC. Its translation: CASMQENEQFF. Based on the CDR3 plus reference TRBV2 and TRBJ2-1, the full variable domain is EPEVTQTPSHQVTQMGQEVILRCVPISNHLYFYWYRQILGQKVEFLVSFYNNEISEKSEIFDDQFSVERPDGSNFTLKIRSTKLEDSAMYFCASMQENEQFFGPGTRLTVL.

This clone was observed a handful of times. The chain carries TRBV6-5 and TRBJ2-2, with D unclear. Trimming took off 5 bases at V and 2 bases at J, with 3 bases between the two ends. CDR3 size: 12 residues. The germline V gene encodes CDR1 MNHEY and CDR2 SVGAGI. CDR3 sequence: CASSDNTGELFF. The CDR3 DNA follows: TGTGCCAGCAGTGACAACACCGGGGAGCTGTTTTTT.

CDR3 bases: TGCGCCAGTGGGGCAGGGTCGGGAGAGACCCAGTACTTC. It is translated as CASGAGSGETQYF. This chain uses TRBV4-3 with TRBJ2-5, with D possibly being TRBD1 (5 bases). The CDR3 is 13 residues long. Germline CDR1 and CDR2: LGHNA and YSLEER. V was clipped by 9 bases and J by 4 bases, with 15 bases between them.

This CDR3 is CASNPGEGAFGEQYF. Here the CDR3 DNA reads TGTGCCAGTAACCCAGGAGAGGGGGCCTTTGGAGAGCAGTACTTC. The rearrangement uses TRBV27 and TRBJ2-7; 7 positions agree with TRBD1. V lost 9 bases, J lost 7 bases, and 18 bases stayed unmatched. Germline V gene sequence: CDR1 MNHEY, CDR2 SMNVEV (reference sequence). The CDR3 runs 15 residues.

The CDR3 reads CASSWGQEQFF. For the CDR3, the DNA is TGTGCCAGCAGTTGGGGACAGGAGCAGTTCTTC. This rearrangement joins TRBV27 to TRBJ2-1; 7 bases are shared with TRBD1. This CDR3 spans 11 amino acids. Trimming at V came to 4 bases and at J to 10 bases, leaving 1 base not matched to a gene. Per germline, CDR1 MNHEY and CDR2 SMNVEV (reference sequence).

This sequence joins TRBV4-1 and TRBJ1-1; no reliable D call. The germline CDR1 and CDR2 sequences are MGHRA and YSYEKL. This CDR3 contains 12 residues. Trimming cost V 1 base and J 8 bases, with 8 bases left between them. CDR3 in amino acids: CASSQGFFEAFF. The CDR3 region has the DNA TGCGCCAGCAGCCAAGGGTTCTTCGAAGCTTTCTTT.

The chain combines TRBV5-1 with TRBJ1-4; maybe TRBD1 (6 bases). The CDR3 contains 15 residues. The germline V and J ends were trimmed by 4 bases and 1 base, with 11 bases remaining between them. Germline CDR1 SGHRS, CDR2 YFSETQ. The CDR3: CASSPGQQTNEKLFF. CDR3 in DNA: TGCGCCAGCAGCCCAGGACAGCAAACTAATGAAAAACTGTTTTTT.

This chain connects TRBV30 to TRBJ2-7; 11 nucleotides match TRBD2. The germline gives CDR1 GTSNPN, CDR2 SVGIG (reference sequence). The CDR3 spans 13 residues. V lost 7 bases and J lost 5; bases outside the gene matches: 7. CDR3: CALTGLAVDEQYF. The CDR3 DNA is TGTGCCTTAACGGGACTAGCGGTCGACGAGCAGTACTTC.

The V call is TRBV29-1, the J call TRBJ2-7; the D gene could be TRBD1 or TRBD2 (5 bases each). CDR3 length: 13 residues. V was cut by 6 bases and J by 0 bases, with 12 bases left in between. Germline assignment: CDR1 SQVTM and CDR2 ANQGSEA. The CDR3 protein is CSVRDGYSYEQYF. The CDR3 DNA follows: TGCAGCGTAAGGGACGGATACTCCTACGAGCAGTACTTC.

CDR3 in amino acids: CASSYSGGTYGYTF. The CDR3, as DNA: TGTGCCAGCAGTTACTCGGGGGGAACCTATGGCTACACCTTC. The chain has TRBV6-5 and TRBJ1-2, with a possible D match to TRBD1 (5 bases). CDR3 length: 14 amino acids. Trimming cost V 0 bases and J 4 bases, with 9 bases left between them. Germline lookup yields CDR1 MNHEY and CDR2 SVGAGI.

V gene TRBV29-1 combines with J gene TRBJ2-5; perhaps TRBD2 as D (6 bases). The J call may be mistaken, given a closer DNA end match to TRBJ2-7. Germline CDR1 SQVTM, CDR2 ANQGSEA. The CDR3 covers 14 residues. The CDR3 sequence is CSVQGGTSSYEQYF. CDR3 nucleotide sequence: TGCAGCGTCCAAGGAGGGACGAGCTCCTACGAGCAGTACTTC.

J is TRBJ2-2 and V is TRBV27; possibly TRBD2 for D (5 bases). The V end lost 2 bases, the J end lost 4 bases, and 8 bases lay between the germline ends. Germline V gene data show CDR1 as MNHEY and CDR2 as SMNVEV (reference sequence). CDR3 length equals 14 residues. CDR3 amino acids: CASSLVAGTGELFF. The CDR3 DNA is TGTGCCAGCAGTTTAGTTGCGGGCACCGGGGAGCTGTTTTTT.

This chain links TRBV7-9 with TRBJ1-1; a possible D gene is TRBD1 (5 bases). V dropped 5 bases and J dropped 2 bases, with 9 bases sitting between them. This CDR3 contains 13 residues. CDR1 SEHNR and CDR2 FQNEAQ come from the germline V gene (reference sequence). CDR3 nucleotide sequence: TGTGCCAGCAGCCGGGGGGTAAACACTGAAGCTTTCTTT. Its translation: CASSRGVNTEAFF.

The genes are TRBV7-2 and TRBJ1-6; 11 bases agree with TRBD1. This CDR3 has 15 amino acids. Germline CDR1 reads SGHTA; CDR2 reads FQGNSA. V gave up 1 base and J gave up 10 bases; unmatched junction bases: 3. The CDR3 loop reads CASSLGGTGGSPLHF. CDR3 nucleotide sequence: TGTGCCAGCAGCTTAGGAGGGACAGGGGGATCACCCCTCCACTTT.

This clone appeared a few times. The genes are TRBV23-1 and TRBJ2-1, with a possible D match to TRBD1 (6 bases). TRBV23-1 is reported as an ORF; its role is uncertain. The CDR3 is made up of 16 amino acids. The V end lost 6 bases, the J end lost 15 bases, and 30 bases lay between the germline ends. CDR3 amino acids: CASSHATRRTASKLFF. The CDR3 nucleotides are TGCGCCAGCAGCCACGCCACAAGACGGACAGCCTCAAAATTGTTCTTC.

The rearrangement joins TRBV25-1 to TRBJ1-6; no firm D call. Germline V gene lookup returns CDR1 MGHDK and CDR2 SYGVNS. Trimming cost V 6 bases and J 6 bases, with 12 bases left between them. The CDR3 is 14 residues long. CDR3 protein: CASSPAGSNSPLHF. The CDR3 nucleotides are TGTGCCAGCAGCCCGGCGGGTAGTAATTCACCCCTCCACTTT.

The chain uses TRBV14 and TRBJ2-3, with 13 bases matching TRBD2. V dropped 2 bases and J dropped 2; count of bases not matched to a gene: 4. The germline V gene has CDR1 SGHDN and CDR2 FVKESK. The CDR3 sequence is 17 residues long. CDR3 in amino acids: CASSQPGTSGATDTQYF. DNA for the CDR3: TGTGCCAGCAGCCAACCCGGGACTAGCGGGGCCACAGATACGCAGTATTTT.

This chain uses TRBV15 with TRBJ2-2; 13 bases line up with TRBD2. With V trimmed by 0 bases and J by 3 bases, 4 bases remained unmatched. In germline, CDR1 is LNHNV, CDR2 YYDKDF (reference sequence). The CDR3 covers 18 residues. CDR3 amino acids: CATSRDRTSGGHTGELFF. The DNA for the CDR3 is TGTGCCACCAGCAGAGATAGGACTAGCGGGGGCCACACCGGGGAGCTGTTTTTT.